The 29 T cell receptor beta chains below come from one sample, sequenced in a study of blood T cell repertoires in COVID-19. TCRdb's table, derived via immunoSEQ multiplex PCR, lists solely in-frame clones and lacks some. The top ten clones hold 2.5% to 3% of a sample with more than 110,000 clones, approximately 85% of them seen once. Sequencing was carried out using peripheral blood. The origin of the receptors is a man between 45 and 60 years old with acute or convalescent COVID-19.

The rearrangement uses TRBV7-2 and TRBJ2-7, with TRBD1 identical over 7 bases. The CDR3 is made up of 14 amino acids. V trimming: 4 bases; J trimming: 4 bases; junction bases outside the gene matches: 7. CDR1 is SGHTA and CDR2 is FQGNSA in the germline V gene. CDR3: CASSYTGELYEQYF. CDR3 bases: TGTGCCAGCAGCTATACAGGGGAGCTGTACGAGCAGTACTTC. Drawing the rest from reference TRBV7-2 and TRBJ2-7, the complete variable domain is GAGVSQSPSNKVTEKGKDVELRCDPISGHTALYWYRQSLGQGLEFLIYFQGNSAPDKSGLPSDRFSAERTGGSVSTLTIQRTQQEDSAVYLCASSYTGELYEQYFGPGTRLTVT.

The gene calls are TRBV7-9 and TRBJ1-2; 7 positions agree with TRBD1. Losses at the gene ends were 3 bases for V and 2 bases for J; bases not matched to a gene: 3. Germline V gives CDR1 SEHNR, CDR2 FQNEAQ (reference sequence). The CDR3 is made up of 14 amino acids. CDR3 loop: CASSLLQGNYGYTF. Here the CDR3 DNA reads TGTGCCAGCAGCTTGTTACAGGGGAACTATGGCTACACCTTC.

The chain joins TRBV25-1 to TRBJ1-1; 9 bases align to TRBD1. The germline V gene has CDR1 MGHDK and CDR2 SYGVNS. Unmatched junction bases numbered 11, after V lost 3 bases and J lost 9 bases. This CDR3 is 15 amino acids long. The CDR3 here is CASSDYTGGGKKAFF. In nucleotides, the CDR3 is TGTGCCAGCAGTGATTACACAGGGGGCGGGAAGAAAGCTTTCTTT.

The genes are TRBV21-1 and TRBJ2-3; no check of the table's D call, TRBD2, against the DNA was made. TRBV21-1 is listed as a pseudogene. The CDR3 has 18 amino acids. The DNA of the CDR3 is TGTGCCAGCGAACCGGGACTAGCGGGCAGGTTTTGCACAGATACGCAGTATTTT. This gives the protein CASEPGLAGRFCTDTQYF.

The chain combines TRBV13 with TRBJ2-1, with D unresolved. The CDR3 extends over 17 amino acids. CDR1 and CDR2 from the germline V gene are PRHDT and FYEKMQ (reference sequence). Trimming removed 3 bases from V and 5 bases from J, with 20 bases in between. The CDR3 sequence: CASSFVTAQMRNNEQFF. The CDR3 region has the DNA TGTGCCAGCAGCTTCGTAACAGCCCAAATGAGAAACAATGAGCAGTTCTTC.

The rearrangement joins TRBV2 to TRBJ2-7, with 7 bases lining up with TRBD1. This CDR3 has 15 amino acids. Germline V gives CDR1 SNHLY, CDR2 FYNNEI. The CDR3 DNA reads TGTGCTGCGTCCCCGAGGACAGGTAAAACCTACGAGCAGTACTTC. The encoded protein is CAASPRTGKTYEQYF.

This clone was counted between two and nine times. The CDR3 nucleotides are TGCAGCGTTGAGGGCAGGGATGGTGAAAAACTGTTTTTT. This encodes CSVEGRDGEKLFF. The chain has TRBV29-1 and TRBJ1-4; possibly TRBD1 for D (5 bases). The CDR3 contains 13 residues. Trimming removed 3 bases from V and 7 bases from J, with 12 bases in between. The V gene's germline CDR1 is SQVTM and CDR2 ANQGSEA.

The genes are TRBV7-9 and TRBJ2-5, with D perhaps matching TRBD2 (5 bases). V dropped 3 bases and J dropped 4 bases, with 9 bases sitting between them. Germline V lookup: CDR1 SEHNR, CDR2 FQNEAQ (reference sequence). The CDR3 spans 13 residues. The CDR3 DNA follows: TGTGCCAGCAGCTTCCCTGCGGGAGAGACCCAGTACTTC. Protein sequence: CASSFPAGETQYF. Together with reference TRBV7-9 and TRBJ2-5, the CDR3 gives the full variable domain: DTGVSQNPRHKITKRGQNVTFRCDPISEHNRLYWYRQTLGQGPEFLTYFQNEAQLEKSRLLSDRFSAERPKGSFSTLEIQRTEQGDSAMYLCASSFPAGETQYFGPGTRLLVL.

The chain couples TRBV12-3 or TRBV12-4 to TRBJ2-3; the D gene is possibly TRBD1 (6 bases). The V and J ends lost 6 bases and 4 bases respectively, with 11 bases between them. CDR3 size: 13 residues. The CDR3 protein is CASSTQGSDTQYF. The CDR3 DNA reads TGTGCCAGCAGCACCCAGGGGTCAGATACGCAGTATTTT.

This chain uses TRBV11-3 with TRBJ2-1; TRBD2 matches at 16 bases. Germline loops: CDR1 SGHNT, CDR2 YENEEA. This CDR3 is built from 16 residues. J was trimmed by 9 bases and V by 1 base; bases with no gene match: 3. CDR3 in DNA: TGTGCCAGCAGCTTAGTTGGGACTAGCGGGGGGGTTGAGCAGTTCTTC. Protein sequence: CASSLVGTSGGVEQFF.

The rearrangement uses TRBV30 and TRBJ2-3, with 9 positions matching TRBD2. CDR3 length: 13 residues. Germline V gene lookup returns CDR1 GTSNPN and CDR2 SVGIG (reference sequence). The J segment lost 7 bases and the V segment lost 5 bases, leaving 7 bases of the junction unmatched. In DNA, the CDR3 is TGTGCCTGGGACTTAGCGGGGGTGTATACGCAGTATTTT. Translating it yields CAWDLAGVYTQYF.

CDR3 region: CAGKSGQGGGYTF. CDR3 DNA: TGTGCCGGAAAATCGGGACAGGGCGGTGGCTACACCTTC. V and J are TRBV6-5 and TRBJ1-2, with 9 bases that match TRBD1. Unmatched junction bases numbered 11, after V lost 11 bases and J lost 7 bases. Per germline, CDR1 MNHEY and CDR2 SVGAGI. The CDR3 contains 13 residues.

This chain links TRBV28 with TRBJ1-6, with TRBD1 matching 9 bases. The ends lost 10 bases at V and 1 base at J; junction bases unmatched: 11. This CDR3 is built from 17 residues. Germline V gene sequence: CDR1 MDHEN, CDR2 SYDVKM. CDR3: CATTGQGAGSYNSPLHF. The CDR3 DNA sequence: TGTGCCACTACGGGACAGGGTGCTGGGTCCTATAATTCACCCCTCCACTTT.

A single count supports this clone. This sequence joins TRBV9 and TRBJ1-1, with a weak D call TRBD1 (5 bases). Germline V lookup: CDR1 SGDLS, CDR2 YYNGEE. Trimming took off 5 bases at V and 4 bases at J, with 12 bases between the two ends. CDR3 size: 13 residues. The CDR3 reads CASSLGQGTEAFF. The CDR3 DNA reads TGTGCCAGCAGTCTCGGACAAGGCACTGAAGCTTTCTTT.

V gene TRBV4-1 combines with J gene TRBJ2-7, with D tentatively TRBD1 (6 bases). The CDR3 has 13 residues. Germline values: CDR1 MGHRA, CDR2 YSYEKL. Trimming pared 3 bases from V and 6 bases from J, leaving 12 bases between. The CDR3 nucleotides are TGCGCCAGCAGCCAGCCCGGACAGCCCGAGCAGTACTTC. Translating it yields CASSQPGQPEQYF.

This chain uses TRBV10-3 with TRBJ2-5; D may be TRBD2 (5 bases). CDR3 length equals 11 residues. Trimming pared 8 bases from V and 3 bases from J, leaving 7 bases between. Looked up from germline, CDR1 is ENHRY and CDR2 is SYGVKD. CDR3: CAIGGEETQYF. CDR3 nucleotides: TGTGCCATCGGAGGTGAAGAGACCCAGTACTTC.

The chain links TRBV7-9 to TRBJ1-2; D not certain. The V end was cut by 0 bases, the J end by 3 bases, with 5 bases between. Germline CDR1 and CDR2: SEHNR and FQNEAQ (reference sequence). CDR3 size: 13 residues. The CDR3 sequence is CASSLAADYGYTF. DNA for the CDR3: TGTGCCAGCAGCTTAGCGGCAGACTATGGCTACACCTTC.

This rearrangement joins TRBV11-2 to TRBJ2-1; TRBD1 matches 10 bases. V was clipped by 5 bases and J by 3 bases; unmatched bases: 7. Germline CDR1 SGHAT, CDR2 FQNNGV. CDR3 length equals 16 residues. The DNA for the CDR3 is TGTGCCAGCAGCATCCACCGGGACAGGGGCTACAATGAGCAGTTCTTC. Translation gives CASSIHRDRGYNEQFF.

The chain is built from TRBV5-1 and TRBJ1-1; 10 positions match TRBD1. The V segment lost 4 bases and the J segment 5 bases; nucleotides outside the gene matches: 8. The CDR3 loop spans 15 amino acids. In germline, CDR1 is SGHRS, CDR2 YFSETQ. The CDR3 nucleotides are TGCGCCAGCAGCAAACCGGACAGGGGGAATACTGAAGCTTTCTTT. Translation gives CASSKPDRGNTEAFF.

This chain links TRBV2 with TRBJ1-5, with TRBD1 matching over 9 bases. The CDR3 is made up of 14 amino acids. Unmatched junction bases numbered 4, after V lost 5 bases and J lost 5 bases. Germline CDR1 SNHLY, CDR2 FYNNEI. The CDR3 sequence: CASSYTGGHQPQHF. CDR3 DNA sequence: TGTGCCAGCAGTTATACAGGGGGCCATCAGCCCCAGCATTTT.

This rearrangement joins TRBV18 to TRBJ1-1; TRBD1 matches at 7 bases. CDR3 size: 13 residues. Trimming at V came to 8 bases and at J to 6 bases, leaving 9 bases not matched to a gene. Germline CDR1 is KGHSH and CDR2 is LQKENI. Here the CDR3 DNA reads TGTGCCAGCGAAGAGCCAGGGGGGCCTGAAGCTTTCTTT. It translates to CASEEPGGPEAFF.

Here the CDR3 DNA reads TGTGCCAGCAGTCTTGACAGGTTTCCACCCCTCCACTTT. Translating it yields CASSLDRFPPLHF. This sequence joins TRBV2 and TRBJ1-6, with D tentatively TRBD1 (6 bases). The CDR3 sequence is 13 residues long. The germline V and J ends were trimmed by 5 bases and 11 bases, with 13 bases remaining between them. Germline assignment: CDR1 SNHLY and CDR2 FYNNEI. Complete variable domain (other parts from reference TRBV2 and TRBJ1-6): EPEVTQTPSHQVTQMGQEVILRCVPISNHLYFYWYRQILGQKVEFLVSFYNNEISEKSEIFDDQFSVERPDGSNFTLKIRSTKLEDSAMYFCASSLDRFPPLHFGNGTRLTVT.

This chain uses TRBV25-1 with TRBJ1-2; TRBD1 might be the D (5 bases). V was cut by 6 bases and J by 8 bases, with 13 bases left in between. Germline loops: CDR1 MGHDK, CDR2 SYGVNS. The CDR3 has 12 residues. The CDR3 sequence is CASSPAGVGYTF. The DNA of the CDR3 is TGTGCCAGCAGCCCTGCGGGGGTCGGCTACACCTTC.

The chain couples TRBV27 to TRBJ1-6; TRBD1 aligns across 8 bases. Germline CDR1 MNHEY, CDR2 SMNVEV (reference sequence). CDR3 length: 16 amino acids. V trimming: 10 bases; J trimming: 5 bases; junction bases outside the gene matches: 13. CDR3 region: CATSDRGGFNNSPLHF. In DNA form, the CDR3 reads TGTGCCACAAGTGACAGGGGCGGGTTCAATAATTCACCCCTCCACTTT.

Only one count was recorded for this clone. The chain carries TRBV10-3 and TRBJ1-3, with unresolved D. This CDR3 is built from 14 residues. Germline CDR1 is ENHRY and CDR2 is SYGVKD. V dropped 8 bases and J dropped 0 bases, with 11 bases sitting between them. The DNA for the CDR3 is TGTGCCATCGGCGACCGCGGCTCTGGAAACACCATATATTTT. Translating it yields CAIGDRGSGNTIYF.

This rearrangement joins TRBV18 to TRBJ2-3; 9 nucleotides align to TRBD2. Germline V lookup: CDR1 KGHSH, CDR2 LQKENI. Trimming took 3 bases from V and 1 from J; bases not matched to a gene: 5. The CDR3 sequence is 16 residues long. CDR3: CASSPYSGGGTDTQYF. The CDR3 DNA reads as TGTGCCAGCTCACCCTATAGCGGGGGCGGCACAGATACGCAGTATTTT. The variable domain in full, completed from reference TRBV18 and TRBJ2-3, reads NAGVMQNPRHLVRRRGQEARLRCSPMKGHSHVYWYRQLPEEGLKFMVYLQKENIIDESGMPKERFSAEFPKEGPSILRIQQVVRGDSAAYFCASSPYSGGGTDTQYFGPGTRLTVL.

The genes are TRBV5-8 and TRBJ2-7; D is possibly TRBD2 (5 bases). Trimming pared 0 bases from V and 3 bases from J, leaving 7 bases between. Germline CDR1 and CDR2: SGHTS and YDEGEE. The length of the CDR3 is 13 residues. The CDR3: CASSLGTVYEQYF. CDR3 nucleotide sequence: TGTGCCAGCAGCTTGGGGACTGTCTACGAGCAGTACTTC.

There are a few counts of this clone. The chain joins TRBV3-1 (or the pseudogene TRBV3-2) to TRBJ2-7; 8 nucleotides agree with TRBD1. This CDR3 region has 14 residues. From germline, CDR1 is LGHDT and CDR2 YNNKEL (reference sequence). The V gene end was trimmed by 5 bases and the J gene end by 2 bases; junction bases not matched to a gene: 5. CDR3 sequence (DNA): TGTGCCAGCAGCGACGGACAGGGCACCTACGAGCAGTACTTC. This translates into CASSDGQGTYEQYF.

The chain couples TRBV9 to TRBJ1-2, with D maybe TRBD1 (6 bases). V shed 7 bases and J shed 7 bases, with 17 bases lying between them. CDR1 is SGDLS and CDR2 is YYNGEE in the germline V gene. This CDR3 is 13 amino acids long. The CDR3 is CASGGGASPGYTF. The CDR3 nucleotides read TGTGCCAGCGGGGGGGGCGCTTCTCCTGGCTACACCTTC.